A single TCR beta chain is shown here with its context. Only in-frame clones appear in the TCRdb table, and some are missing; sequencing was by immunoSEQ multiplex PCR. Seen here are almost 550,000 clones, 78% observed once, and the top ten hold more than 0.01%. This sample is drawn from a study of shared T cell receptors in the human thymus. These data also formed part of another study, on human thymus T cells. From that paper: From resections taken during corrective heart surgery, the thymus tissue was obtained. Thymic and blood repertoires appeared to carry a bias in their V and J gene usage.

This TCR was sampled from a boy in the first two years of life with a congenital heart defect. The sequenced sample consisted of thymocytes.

CDR3 region: CASSLRTSGHSSYNEQFF. CDR3 DNA: TGTGCCAGCAGTTTACGGACTAGCGGCCATAGCTCCTACAATGAGCAGTTCTTC. The V gene is TRBV27, the J gene TRBJ2-1, with 10 bases aligning to TRBD2. V shed 2 bases and J 0 bases; nucleotides not matched to a gene: 7. Looked up from germline, CDR1 is MNHEY and CDR2 is SMNVEV (reference sequence). The CDR3 sequence is 18 residues long.